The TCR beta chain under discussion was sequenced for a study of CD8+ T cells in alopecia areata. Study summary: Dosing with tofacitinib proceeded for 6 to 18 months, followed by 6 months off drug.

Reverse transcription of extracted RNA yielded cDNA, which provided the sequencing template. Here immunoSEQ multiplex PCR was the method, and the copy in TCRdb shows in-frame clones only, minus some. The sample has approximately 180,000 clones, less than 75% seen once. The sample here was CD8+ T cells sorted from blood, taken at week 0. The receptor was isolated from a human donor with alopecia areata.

The CDR3 loop is CATTRGDTQYF. The CDR3 nucleotides are TGTGCCACCACTCGGGGGGATACGCAGTATTTT. J is TRBJ2-3 and V is TRBV27, with a possible D match to TRBD2 (6 bases). CDR3 size: 11 residues. V lost 10 bases and J lost 6, with 11 bases in between. The germline gives CDR1 MNHEY, CDR2 SMNVEV (reference sequence).